This entry lists 16 T cell receptor beta chains sequenced from one sample in a study of tissue T cells after allogeneic stem cell transplantation. Produced via immunoSEQ multiplex PCR; TCRdb's table is partial and in-frame only. The repertoire has about 7,400 clones, roughly half of them found once; the top ten carry around 4.7%. As to time point: mouse harvest day 7 after allogeneic transplant. Tail vein injection delivered 10^7 T-cell-depleted bone marrow cells and 10^6 splenic CD5+ T cells. Material: gut tissue. All receptors come from a female BALB/c mouse given C57BL/6 T cells with graft-versus-host disease after an allogeneic hematopoietic cell transplant.

As regards this clone: Gene names and germline refer to mouse. The CDR3 goes on 1 residue after the read ends, and that part is filled in from the germline J gene. This rearrangement joins TRBV26 to TRBJ2-7; D is uncertain. The germline V and J ends were trimmed by 4 bases and 7 bases, with 11 bases remaining between them. This CDR3 contains 12 residues. Germline CDR1 reads KGHPV; CDR2 reads FQNQEV (reference sequence). Incomplete CDR3 DNA: TGTGCCAGCAGTCCCCGGGGAGGAGAACAGTAC. Translation: CASSPRGGEQY. The entire CDR3 protein is CASSPRGGEQYF.

Comment on this clone: Gene names are mouse gene names. The read finishes 1 residue shy of the CDR3 end, and the germline J gene is used to complete it. The chain joins TRBV26 to TRBJ2-2, with D possibly TRBD1 on 5 matching bases. V was pared by 4 bases and J by 0 bases, with 6 bases between. Germline lookup yields CDR1 KGHPV and CDR2 FQNQEV (reference sequence). The CDR3 consists of 14 residues. Here the CDR3 reads CASSPTANTGQLYF. The CDR3 bases that were read are TGTGCCAGCAGTCCGACAGCAAACACCGGGCAGCTCTAC.

This clone has only a few counts. Each gene name is a mouse one. The CDR3 goes on 1 residue after the read ends, and that part is filled in from the germline J gene. The V and J genes are TRBV3 and TRBJ2-7; D gene ambiguous. Germline values: CDR1 SNHLY, CDR2 FYNGKV (reference sequence). The CDR3 covers 12 residues. Between the trimmed V and J ends, which lost 3 bases and 4 bases, there was a span of 7 bases. The CDR3 sequence: CASSFDKYEQYF. Incomplete CDR3 DNA: TGTGCCAGCAGCTTTGACAAATATGAACAGTAC.

This clone was seen a handful of times. Genes and germline are mouse. Read data end 1 residue before the CDR3 end; the end is taken from the germline J gene. The chain carries TRBV23 and TRBJ2-4. This CDR3 has 13 residues. The V gene's germline CDR1 is KGHTA and CDR2 FQNQQP. The CDR3 is CSSSQPGKNTLYF. Partial CDR3 DNA: TGCTCCAGCAGTCAACCGGGGAAAAACACCTTGTAC.

Comments on this clone: Gene names refer to mouse genes. The missing CDR3 end, 1 residue past where the read stops, is filled in from the germline J gene. This rearrangement joins TRBV15 to TRBJ2-1, with a tentative D call TRBD1 (5 bases). Germline V gene lookup returns CDR1 SGHND and CDR2 FRSKSL. CDR3 length: 14 amino acids. Trimming took 5 bases from V and 5 from J, leaving 13 bases between them. The DNA read from the CDR3 is TGTGCCAGCAGTCCGCAGGGAAGCGATGCTGAGCAGTTC. It yields the protein CASSPQGSDAEQF. The CDR3 reads in full as CASSPQGSDAEQFF.

Note on this clone: Here the gene names and germline are mouse. The missing CDR3 end, 1 residue past where the read stops, is filled in from the germline J gene. J is TRBJ2-5 and V is TRBV26; TRBD2 is a possible D gene (7 bases). The CDR3 is 14 amino acids. Trimming shortened V by 8 bases and J by 2 bases, and 14 bases separated the two germline ends. Germline-derived CDR1 and CDR2 are KGHPV and FQNQEV (reference sequence). CDR3 region: CASLGAGGQDTQYF. The CDR3 bases that were read are TGTGCCAGCCTGGGGGCGGGGGGCCAAGACACCCAGTAC.

This clone was counted a single time. Germline and junction disagree at one end, which may indicate a read error. Genes and germline are mouse. Read coverage stops 1 residue before the CDR3 terminus; the germline J gene supplies the remainder. The chain recombines TRBV26 with TRBJ1-1; D remains unclear. From germline, CDR1 is KGHPV and CDR2 FQNQEV (reference sequence). There are 12 residues in the CDR3. The CDR3 loop reads CATSLDRQEVFF. The covered CDR3 bases are TGTGCCACCAGTCTGGACCGTCAGGAAGTCTTC.

Concerning this clone: The genes are named according to mouse. The read falls 1 residue short of the CDR3 end, and the missing part is taken from the germline J gene. Other DNA sequences in this sample translate to the same CDR3. The V call is TRBV14, the J call TRBJ2-1, with D uncertain. Germline V gives CDR1 SGHDT, CDR2 FRDEAV. The CDR3 contains 12 residues. V dropped 1 base and J dropped 7 bases, with 6 bases sitting between them. CDR3 protein: CASSFGGAEQFF. The CDR3 bases that were read are TGTGCCAGCAGTTTCGGCGGGGCTGAGCAGTTC. The variable domain in full, completed from reference TRBV14 and TRBJ2-1, reads EAGVTQSPRYAVLQEGQAVSFWCDPISGHDTLYWYQQPRDQGPQLLVYFRDEAVIDNSQLPSDRFSAVRPKGTNSTLKIQSAKQGDTATYLCASSFGGAEQFFGPGTRLTVL.

This clone came up once. Gene names are the mouse ones. The read terminates 1 residue before the CDR3 end, so the remaining end is supplied by the germline J gene. The chain links TRBV26 to TRBJ2-1; a weak D match, TRBD2 (7 bases). CDR1 is KGHPV and CDR2 is FQNQEV in the germline V gene (reference sequence). There are 15 residues in the CDR3. V dropped 3 bases and J dropped 1 base, with 10 bases sitting between them. The DNA read from the CDR3 is TGTGCCAGCAGTCTAAGGGGGGCGAACTATGCTGAGCAGTTC. Translating gives CASSLRGANYAEQF. The entire CDR3 sequence reads CASSLRGANYAEQFF.

This clone was seen a handful of times. Mouse gene names and germline throughout. The read halts 1 residue ahead of the CDR3 end, with the missing end drawn from the germline J gene. The chain combines TRBV30 with TRBJ2-7; 7 positions match TRBD1. Germline V gene lookup returns CDR1 SQVVS and CDR2 ANEGSEA. Trimming at V came to 6 bases and at J to 8 bases, leaving 4 bases not matched to a gene. There are 10 residues in the CDR3. CDR3 DNA, as far as it was read: TGTAGTTCGAAGACAGGGAAACAGTAC. As protein: CSSKTGKQY. The complete CDR3 protein is CSSKTGKQYF.

Remarks on this clone: Gene labels here are mouse ones. The read terminates 1 residue ahead of where the CDR3 ends, so the germline J gene completes it. This chain uses TRBV3 with TRBJ1-4; 9 bases are shared with TRBD1. The germline V gene has CDR1 SNHLY and CDR2 FYNGKV (reference sequence). The junction had 4 bases not matched to a gene; V was cut back by 4 bases and J by 4 bases. The CDR3 spans 15 residues. CDR3 residues: CASSSRDRVNERLFF. Incomplete CDR3 DNA: TGTGCCAGCAGCTCCCGGGACAGGGTCAACGAAAGATTATTT.

Remarks on this clone: Gene names follow the mouse nomenclature. The read halts 1 residue ahead of the CDR3 end, with the missing end drawn from the germline J gene. V is TRBV26 and J is TRBJ1-3, with TRBD1 matching 9 bases. From germline, CDR1 is KGHPV and CDR2 FQNQEV (reference sequence). The CDR3 runs to 15 residues. The V segment lost 8 bases and the J segment 0 bases; nucleotides outside the gene matches: 5. The sequenced part of the CDR3 DNA is TGTGCCAGCCTCGGGACAGGGTATTCTGGAAATACGCTCTAT. It yields the protein CASLGTGYSGNTLY. The complete CDR3 reads CASLGTGYSGNTLYF. The variable domain in full, with the rest retrieved from reference TRBV26 and TRBJ1-3, is NSKVIQTPRYLVKGQGQKAKMRCIPEKGHPVVFWYQQNKNNEFKFLINFQNQEVLQQIDMTEKRFSAECPSNSPCSLEIQSSEAGDSALYLCASLGTGYSGNTLYFGEGSRLIVV.

This clone was detected only a few times. Mouse gene names apply. The read ends 1 residue shy of where the CDR3 ends; the end is completed using the germline J gene. The rearrangement joins TRBV26 to TRBJ1-3; tentatively, D is TRBD1 (6 bases). With 4 bases removed from V and 4 bases from J, the gap between germline ends came to 11 bases. This CDR3 contains 14 residues. CDR1 is KGHPV, CDR2 FQNQEV, per germline (reference sequence). The CDR3 here is CASSPWGAGNTLYF. The covered CDR3 bases are TGTGCCAGCAGTCCCTGGGGGGCGGGAAATACGCTCTAT.

A remark on this clone: Genes and germline are mouse. From the germline J gene comes the end of the CDR3, since the read stops 1 residue before it. The same CDR3 can be traced to other DNA sequences in this sample. The chain uses TRBV23 and TRBJ2-1; the table calls TRBD1, which could not be checked here. CDR3 length: 14 residues. Germline-derived CDR1 and CDR2 are KGHTA and FQNQQP. CDR3 loop: CSSSQQGGYAEQFF. The covered CDR3 bases are TGCTCCAGCAGTCAACAGGGTGGGTATGCTGAGCAGTTC.

This clone was counted only a few times. The genes and germline here are from mouse. Incomplete CDR3 DNA: TGTGCCAGCAGCCTGGGGGGCTCCTATGAACAGTAC. Translation gives CASSLGGSYEQY. The full-length CDR3 reads as CASSLGGSYEQYF. The rearrangement links TRBV2 to TRBJ2-7, with TRBD2 matching over 7 bases. Sequencing ends 1 residue short of the CDR3 end; the germline J gene provides the rest. Germline lookup yields CDR1 LGHNA and CDR2 YSYQKL. The CDR3 totals 13 residues. Trimming cost V 4 bases and J 0 bases; bases outside gene matches: 0.

Details on this clone: Gene names are mouse gene names. The read gets to within 1 residue of the CDR3 end, and the germline J gene fills in the rest. V gene TRBV26 combines with J gene TRBJ2-4, with a weak D call TRBD2 (7 bases). This CDR3 region has 12 residues. V was pared by 6 bases and J by 7 bases, with 11 bases between. The V gene's germline CDR1 is KGHPV and CDR2 FQNQEV (reference sequence). The CDR3 spells CASRAGGYTLYF. CDR3 DNA, as far as it was read: TGTGCCAGCAGGGCTGGGGGCTACACCTTGTAC.